This TCR beta chain is drawn from a study of blood T cells in healthy people across ages. Concerning this clonotype itself: Its antigen is not known.

Using a J-beta primer mix together with a sample-barcoded 5' primer, a second PCR was run for 7 to 11 cycles. TCRdb itself ran the 5' RACE reads through MiXCR, one entry per CDR3 protein. Counted here are about 1.4 million distinct CDR3 sequences, approximately 60% occurring once; the ten biggest clones make up 6.5% to 8.5%. Findings of the study overall: TCR beta diversity was tightly associated with the proportion of naive T cells.

Per the germline V gene, CDR1 is LGHNA and CDR2 is YSLEER. V was clipped by 4 bases and J by 6 bases, with 16 bases between them. The CDR3 contains 15 residues. Sequencing input: blood. The clonotype comes from a man between 18 and 35 years old in good health. V is TRBV4-3 and J is TRBJ2-1; D not certain. Here the CDR3 DNA reads TGCGCCAGCAGCCTAGACCTCGGGTCATCCAATGAGCAGTTCTTC. Encoded protein: CASSLDLGSSNEQFF.